Below, one TCR beta chain is given with its context. No antigen is known for it. The record originates from a study of T cell responses to AZD1222 COVID-19 vaccine. Study-wide results and caveats: Possibly, clonal diversity was underestimated; donors were largely white British and included more females. CD4 TCRs linked to vaccination spanned spike, dominating at 160-218 and 743-854. Repertoire sampling happened only post peak T cell response.

Profiling relied on immunoSEQ multiplex PCR, and the TCRdb table lists in-frame clones only, not all of them. The table lists fewer than 75,000 clones, approximately 85% of them singletons. This sample comprised peripheral blood, obtained on day 0 of AZD1222 vaccination. The TCR sequence derives from an adult in good health.

CDR3 loop: CASSLRDTRRSPTANYGYTF. The CDR3 bases are TGTGCCAGCAGCTTACGGGACACGAGGAGAAGCCCCACTGCTAACTATGGCTACACCTTC. V and J are TRBV7-8 and TRBJ1-2; tentatively, D is TRBD1 (6 bases). Germline V CDR1 and CDR2: SGHVS, FQNEAQ. CDR3 length: 20 amino acids. V was cut by 2 bases and J by 0 bases, with 25 bases left in between.